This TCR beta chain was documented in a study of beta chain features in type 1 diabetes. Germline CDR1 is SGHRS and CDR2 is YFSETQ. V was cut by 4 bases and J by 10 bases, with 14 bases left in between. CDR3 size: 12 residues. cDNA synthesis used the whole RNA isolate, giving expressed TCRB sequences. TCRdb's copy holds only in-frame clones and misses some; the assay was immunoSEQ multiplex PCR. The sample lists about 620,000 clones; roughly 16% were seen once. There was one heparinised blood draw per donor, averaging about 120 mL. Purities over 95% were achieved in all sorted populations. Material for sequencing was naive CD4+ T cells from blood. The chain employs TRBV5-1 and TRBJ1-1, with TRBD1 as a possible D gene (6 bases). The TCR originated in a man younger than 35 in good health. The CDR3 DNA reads TGCGCCAGCAGCCTTCCGGGGGCGGGAGCTTTCTTT. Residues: CASSLPGAGAFF.